The 4 T cell receptor beta chains below come from one sample, sequenced in a study of T cell responses to AZD1222 COVID-19 vaccine. The table came from immunoSEQ multiplex PCR; TCRdb's copy has only in-frame clones and leaves some out. The data show 100,000 or so clones, approximately 91% seen once. Sequencing used peripheral blood, obtained on day 0 of AZD1222 vaccination. The origin of the receptors is an adult in good health.

The chain links TRBV12-5 to TRBJ1-1; 7 bases are shared with TRBD1. The length of the CDR3 is 16 residues. Looked up from germline, CDR1 is LGHNT and CDR2 is FRNRAP. Germline trimming cut 3 bases from V and 2 bases from J; bases unmatched to any gene: 9. The CDR3 is CASGFPRTGLNTEAFF. The CDR3 bases are TGTGCTAGTGGTTTTCCTCGGACAGGACTAAACACTGAAGCTTTCTTT.

The rearrangement joins TRBV7-6 to TRBJ2-2; D ambiguous. V lost 1 base and J lost 7, with 1 base in between. Per the germline V gene, CDR1 is SGHVS and CDR2 is FNYEAQ. The CDR3 runs 11 residues. The DNA for the CDR3 is TGTGCCAGCAGCTTAGTCGGGGAGCTGTTTTTT. Its protein product is CASSLVGELFF. Full variable domain (rest looked up from reference TRBV7-6 and TRBJ2-2): GAGVSQSPRYKVTKRGQDVALRCDPISGHVSLYWYRQALGQGPEFLTYFNYEAQQDKSGLPNDRFSAERPEGSISTLTIQRTEQRDSAMYRCASSLVGELFFGEGSRLTVL.

This clone was picked up a small number of times. This sequence joins TRBV27 and TRBJ1-5; 8 nucleotides line up with TRBD1. The J segment lost 6 bases and the V segment lost 1 base, leaving 8 bases of the junction unmatched. In germline, CDR1 is MNHEY, CDR2 SMNVEV (reference sequence). This CDR3 contains 16 residues. For the CDR3, the DNA is TGTGCCAGCAGTTTATATGGCAGGGGGCCGGTTCAGCCCCAGCATTTT. It encodes CASSLYGRGPVQPQHF.

In this sample, this clone turned up once. The CDR3 here is CASSLGTVNTEAFF. The DNA for the CDR3 is TGCGCCAGCAGCTTGGGGACAGTGAACACTGAAGCTTTCTTT. The V call is TRBV5-1, the J call TRBJ1-1; possible D gene TRBD1, 6 bases. The CDR3 runs 14 residues. V lost 0 bases and J lost 0, with 6 bases in between. Germline CDR1 and CDR2: SGHRS and YFSETQ.